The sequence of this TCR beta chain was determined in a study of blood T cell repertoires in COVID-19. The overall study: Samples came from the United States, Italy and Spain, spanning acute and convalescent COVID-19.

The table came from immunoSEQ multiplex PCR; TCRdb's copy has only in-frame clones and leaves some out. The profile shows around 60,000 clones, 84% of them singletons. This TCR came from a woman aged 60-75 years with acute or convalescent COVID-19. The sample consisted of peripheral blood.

CDR3 sequence reads: CATSDSRQAGVEKLFF. The CDR3 DNA sequence: TGTGCCACCAGTGATTCGAGGCAGGCCGGGGTTGAAAAACTGTTTTTT. V and J are TRBV24-1 and TRBJ1-4, with no clear D. The CDR3 is 16 amino acids. Trimming pared 2 bases from V and 7 bases from J, leaving 16 bases between. Germline-derived CDR1 and CDR2 are KGHDR and SFDVKD.